Shown below are 11 T cell receptor beta chains from a single sample sequenced in a study of cytomegalovirus exposure and HLA in healthy donors. The PCR contained 60 Vbeta and 13 Jbeta primers. Profiling relied on immunoSEQ multiplex PCR, and the TCRdb table lists in-frame clones only, not all of them. The profile shows around 91,000 clones, around 64% of them singletons. Source material: PBMCs. All receptors come from a man aged 55 to 69 in good health and CMV-seronegative.

V and J are TRBV7-9 and TRBJ2-2; no clear D. The CDR3 runs to 14 residues. CDR1 and CDR2 from the germline V gene are SEHNR and FQNEAQ (reference sequence). V was pared by 4 bases and J by 2 bases, with 8 bases between. Here the CDR3 reads CASSYVPNTGELFF. As DNA, the CDR3 is TGTGCCAGCAGCTATGTCCCTAACACCGGGGAGCTGTTTTTT.

This chain links TRBV6-6 with TRBJ1-1; 7 nucleotides agree with TRBD1. The CDR3 sequence is 14 residues long. V lost 7 bases to trimming and J lost 0 bases; unmatched junction nucleotides: 5. Germline V gene sequence: CDR1 MNHNY, CDR2 SVGAGI (reference sequence). The CDR3 reads CASIKQGMNTEAFF. CDR3 DNA: TGTGCCAGCATCAAACAGGGGATGAACACTGAAGCTTTCTTT.

In this sample, this clone turned up a few times. This rearrangement joins TRBV5-1 to TRBJ1-2, with D unclear. CDR3 length equals 14 residues. V dropped 4 bases and J dropped 11 bases, with 21 bases sitting between them. Germline V gene data show CDR1 as SGHRS and CDR2 as YFSETQ. This CDR3 reads CASSPKSSGEAYTF. Written as DNA, the CDR3 is TGCGCCAGCAGCCCTAAGTCGTCCGGGGAAGCTTACACCTTC.

J is TRBJ2-3 and V is TRBV29-1; 7 bases align to TRBD1. The CDR3 spans 14 residues. From germline, CDR1 is SQVTM and CDR2 ANQGSEA. V lost 5 bases to trimming and J lost 0 bases; unmatched junction nucleotides: 5. The CDR3 DNA reads as TGCAGCGTTCACTGGGACAGTAGCACAGATACGCAGTATTTT. Its translation: CSVHWDSSTDTQYF.

This clone was picked up a small number of times. The chain is built from TRBV2 and TRBJ1-6, with D possibly matching TRBD1 (5 bases). The CDR3 sequence is 16 residues long. V was shortened by 8 bases and J by 9 bases, with 23 bases between the two germline ends. Germline CDR1 and CDR2: SNHLY and FYNNEI. CDR3 DNA sequence: TGTGCCAGCTCGTGGCAGGGCCTCAACCTGGGTTCACCCCTCCACTTT. It translates to CASSWQGLNLGSPLHF.

V and J are TRBV23-1 and TRBJ2-1; 12 nucleotides align to TRBD2. TRBV23-1 is classed as an ORF, of uncertain function. The CDR3 contains 17 residues. The V segment lost 3 bases and the J segment 5 bases; nucleotides outside the gene matches: 8. CDR3 loop: CASSQPRLAGANNEQFF. The CDR3 DNA follows: TGCGCCAGCAGTCAGCCACGACTAGCGGGAGCTAACAATGAGCAGTTCTTC.

J is TRBJ2-7 and V is TRBV28; D might be TRBD2 (6 bases). This CDR3 has 15 residues. V lost 3 bases to trimming and J lost 7 bases, with 19 bases between them. Germline CDR1 reads MDHEN; CDR2 reads SYDVKM. CDR3 in DNA: TGTGCCAGCAGTTTTCCGGGGGTACTGTCGGGGGAGCAGTACTTC. Protein: CASSFPGVLSGEQYF.

CDR3 amino acids: CASSSAEGGRYANQPQHF. DNA for the CDR3: TGTGCCAGCAGTTCCGCTGAGGGGGGGCGCTATGCAAATCAGCCCCAGCATTTT. This chain uses TRBV27 with TRBJ1-5, with a possible D match to TRBD1 (6 bases). The germline CDR1 and CDR2 sequences are MNHEY and SMNVEV (reference sequence). V shed 4 bases and J shed 4 bases, with 23 bases lying between them. The CDR3 has 18 residues.

The chain employs TRBV11-1 and TRBJ1-5; tentative D call: TRBD1 (5 bases). The ends were cut back, 4 bases at V and 5 bases at J, with 15 bases in the middle. Germline V gives CDR1 SGHAT, CDR2 FQDESV (reference sequence). This CDR3 has 15 residues. Here the CDR3 reads CASSSGGEWDQPQHF. The CDR3 bases are TGTGCCAGCAGCTCGGGGGGGGAGTGGGATCAGCCCCAGCATTTT.

The chain couples TRBV6-5 to TRBJ1-1, with 7 positions matching TRBD1. The V gene's germline CDR1 is MNHEY and CDR2 SVGAGI. The CDR3 is 14 amino acids. Trimming took 6 bases from V and 1 from J; bases not matched to a gene: 5. CDR3 loop: CASSHRGWNTEAFF. The CDR3 region has the DNA TGTGCCAGCAGCCACAGGGGTTGGAACACTGAAGCTTTCTTT.

The V call is TRBV14, the J call TRBJ1-2; weak D call: TRBD1 (5 bases). Trimming shortened V by 4 bases and J by 2 bases, and 11 bases separated the two germline ends. CDR1 SGHDN and CDR2 FVKESK come from the germline V gene. The CDR3 has 14 residues. For the CDR3, the DNA is TGTGCCAGCAGCCCACGACAGCTCAACTATGGCTACACCTTC. Encoded protein: CASSPRQLNYGYTF.